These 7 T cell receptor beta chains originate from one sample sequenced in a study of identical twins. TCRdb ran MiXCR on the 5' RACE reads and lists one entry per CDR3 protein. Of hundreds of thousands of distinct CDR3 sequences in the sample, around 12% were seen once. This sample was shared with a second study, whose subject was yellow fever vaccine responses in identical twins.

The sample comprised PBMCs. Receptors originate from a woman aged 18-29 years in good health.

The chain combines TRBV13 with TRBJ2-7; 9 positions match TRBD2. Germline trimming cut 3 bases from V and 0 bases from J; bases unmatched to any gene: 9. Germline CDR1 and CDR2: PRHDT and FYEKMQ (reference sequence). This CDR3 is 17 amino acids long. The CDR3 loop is CASSFSSGTAFSYEQYF. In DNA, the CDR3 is TGTGCCAGCAGCTTTTCTAGCGGGACTGCCTTCTCCTACGAGCAGTACTTC. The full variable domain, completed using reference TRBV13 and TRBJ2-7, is AAGVIQSPRHLIKEKRETATLKCYPIPRHDTVYWYQQGPGQDPQFLISFYEKMQSDKGSIPDRFSAQQFSDYHSELNMSSLELGDSALYFCASSFSSGTAFSYEQYFGPGTRLTVT.

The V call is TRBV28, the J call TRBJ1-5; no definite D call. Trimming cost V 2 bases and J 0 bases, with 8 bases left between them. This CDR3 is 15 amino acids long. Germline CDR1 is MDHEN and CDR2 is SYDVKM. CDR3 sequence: CASSLRAPSNQPQHF. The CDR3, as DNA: TGTGCCAGCAGTTTACGGGCACCTAGCAATCAGCCCCAGCATTTT.

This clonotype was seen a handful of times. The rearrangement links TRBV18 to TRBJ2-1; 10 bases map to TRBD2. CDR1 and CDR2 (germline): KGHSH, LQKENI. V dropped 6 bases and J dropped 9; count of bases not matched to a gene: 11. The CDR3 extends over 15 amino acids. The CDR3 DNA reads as TGTGCCAGCTCCCCTAAGGAGCGGGAGGGAGGTGAGCAGTTCTTC. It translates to CASSPKEREGGEQFF.

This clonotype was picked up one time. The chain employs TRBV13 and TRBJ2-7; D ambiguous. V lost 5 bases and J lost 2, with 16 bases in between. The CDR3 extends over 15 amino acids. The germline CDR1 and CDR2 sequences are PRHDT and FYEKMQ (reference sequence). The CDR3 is CASSPKRTETYEQYV. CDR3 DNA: TGTGCCAGCAGCCCGAAACGGACGGAGACCTACGAGCAGTACGTC.

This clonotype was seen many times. CDR3 DNA: TGTGCCAGCAGCTTTTCTTCGGTCCATGAGCAGTTCTTC. Protein: CASSFSSVHEQFF. The chain recombines TRBV11-2 with TRBJ2-1; D not resolved. Trimming shortened V by 3 bases and J by 8 bases, and 11 bases separated the two germline ends. Germline lookup yields CDR1 SGHAT and CDR2 FQNNGV. The length of the CDR3 is 13 residues.

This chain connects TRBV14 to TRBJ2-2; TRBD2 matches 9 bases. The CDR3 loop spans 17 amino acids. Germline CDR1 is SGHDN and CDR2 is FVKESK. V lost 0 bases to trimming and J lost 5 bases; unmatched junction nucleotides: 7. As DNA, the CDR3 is TGTGCCAGCAGCCAAGATCGGGGACTAGCTAAAACCGGGGAGCTGTTTTTT. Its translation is CASSQDRGLAKTGELFF.

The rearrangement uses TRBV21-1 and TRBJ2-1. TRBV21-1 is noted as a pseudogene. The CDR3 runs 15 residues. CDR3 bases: TGTGCCAGCAGCAAATGGCGGCTATCCTACAATGAGCAGTTCTTC. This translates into CASSKWRLSYNEQFF.